The entry below gives a single T cell receptor beta chain sequence along with its context. What it recognizes is unknown. The library targeted TCRbeta and was prepared with unique molecular identifiers. TCRdb analysed the PCR reads with MiXCR anew, one entry per CDR3 protein. The table records some 840,000 distinct CDR3 sequences, around 15% of them present only once. Trimming took 3 bases from V and 6 from J; bases not matched to a gene: 7. This CDR3 is 15 amino acids long. Germline loops: CDR1 MNHEY, CDR2 SMNVEV (reference sequence). The data stem from a study of T-cell reconstitution after alpha-beta-depleted transplantation in children. Study findings and constraints: Among T cells one year after transplant, newly produced cells accounted for most counts and diversity. TCRbeta diversity was high at day 60 in some patients (a result of surviving recipient T cells and thymic progenitors). Several hundred graft clones that had expanded were reportedly the source of alpha-beta T cells about two months after transplant.

V gene TRBV27 combines with J gene TRBJ2-2, with 7 positions matching TRBD1. The sample was PBMCs, mostly from graft donor cells, taken 360 days after TCRalphabeta/CD19-depleted stem cell transplant. The source of this sequence is a male patient younger than 18 who had a stem cell transplant for acute lymphoblastic leukemia, so the T cells may come from the graft donor. Here the CDR3 DNA reads TGTGCCAGCAGTTTGTCGAGGGGGCCCCCCGGGGAGCTGTTTTTT. Its protein is CASSLSRGPPGELFF.